Below are 9 T cell receptor beta chains sequenced from a single sample in a study of blood T cell repertoires in COVID-19 (TCRdb year 2020). The library was obtained by the immunoSEQ multiplex PCR assay. TCRdb took this table from immuneACCESS and kept in-frame rearrangements with V and J called. Such tables lack part of the clones; where checked against another copy, unresolved V genes explain under half of the gap, and the rest is unexplained. In this sample the table shows 500,000 to 600,000 clones, around nine tenths of which occur a single time. About 8% of the sample belongs to the ten largest clones. The sequenced sample consisted of peripheral blood. The receptors derive from a woman aged 50 to 60 with COVID-19, enrolled during active disease.

The rearrangement uses TRBV19 and TRBJ2-7; perhaps TRBD1 as D (6 bases). Germline CDR1 and CDR2: LNHDA and SQIVND (reference sequence). The ends were cut back, 4 bases at V and 2 bases at J, with 18 bases in the middle. CDR3 length: 16 amino acids. The CDR3 is CASSRQYGQRAYEQYF. CDR3 bases: TGTGCCAGTAGTAGGCAGTACGGACAGCGAGCCTACGAGCAGTACTTC.

The V call is TRBV3-1 (or the pseudogene TRBV3-2), the J call TRBJ2-3; no definite D call. Trimming removed 4 bases at V and 0 bases at J, with 14 bases between. Germline assignment: CDR1 LGHDT and CDR2 YNNKEL (reference sequence). The CDR3 has 16 residues. CDR3 sequence: CASSRTELSSTDTQYF. DNA of the CDR3: TGTGCCAGCAGCCGAACCGAACTGAGTAGCACAGATACGCAGTATTTT.

CDR3 region: CAWNSLRSGYTF. The CDR3 DNA reads TGTGCCTGGAACTCCCTGCGGAGTGGCTACACCTTC. The genes are TRBV30 and TRBJ1-2; D remains unclear. Germline-derived CDR1 and CDR2 are GTSNPN and SVGIG (reference sequence). The V and J ends lost 4 bases and 7 bases respectively, with 13 bases between them. This CDR3 is 12 amino acids long.

This clone showed up just once. The chain couples TRBV6-1 to TRBJ1-1; 9 bases fit TRBD1. Trimming at V came to 3 bases and at J to 6 bases, leaving 8 bases not matched to a gene. The CDR3 covers 15 residues. CDR1 and CDR2 (germline): MNHNS, SASEGT. CDR3: CASSDYPGQGSEAFF. In DNA, the CDR3 is TGTGCCAGCAGTGATTACCCGGGACAGGGATCTGAAGCTTTCTTT.

The V and J genes are TRBV10-1 and TRBJ1-1, with TRBD1 identical over 7 bases. Germline V gives CDR1 WNHNN, CDR2 SYGVQD (reference sequence). V dropped 6 bases and J dropped 2; count of bases not matched to a gene: 6. The CDR3 totals 14 residues. CDR3 sequence reads: CASSPQGSNTEAFF. CDR3 in DNA: TGCGCCAGCAGCCCACAGGGGAGCAACACTGAAGCTTTCTTT.

The chain has TRBV28 and TRBJ2-7; 7 bases line up with TRBD2. The CDR3 sequence is 13 residues long. Unmatched junction bases numbered 4, after V lost 5 bases and J lost 3 bases. The V gene's germline CDR1 is MDHEN and CDR2 SYDVKM. The CDR3 spells CASSSGNGYEQYF. Written as DNA, the CDR3 is TGTGCCAGCAGTAGCGGGAACGGCTACGAGCAGTACTTC.

V and J are TRBV18 and TRBJ2-7, with D perhaps TRBD2 (5 bases). Trimming left V 2 bases short and J 4 bases short, with 12 bases between. Germline CDR1 KGHSH, CDR2 LQKENI. CDR3 length: 14 residues. CDR3 DNA: TGTGCCAGCTCACCAGGTTCGAGGGATTACGAGCAGTACTTC. Its protein product is CASSPGSRDYEQYF.

The chain uses TRBV6-5 and TRBJ1-4, with 7 bases lining up with TRBD1. Per germline, CDR1 MNHEY and CDR2 SVGAGI. The CDR3 is made up of 15 amino acids. The V segment lost 2 bases and the J segment 6 bases; nucleotides outside the gene matches: 6. CDR3 bases: TGTGCCAGCAGTTACGAAGGGACAGTAGATGAAAAACTGTTTTTT. It translates to CASSYEGTVDEKLFF.

The chain employs TRBV5-1 and TRBJ1-4, with unresolved D. This CDR3 has 15 residues. With 3 bases removed from V and 4 bases from J, the gap between germline ends came to 13 bases. The germline V gene has CDR1 SGHRS and CDR2 YFSETQ. The CDR3 nucleotides are TGCGCCAGCAGCTCAATTGGCGGCCTTAATGAAAAACTGTTTTTT. Protein product: CASSSIGGLNEKLFF.